This paragraph covers one T cell receptor beta chain sequence. The V end lost 4 bases, the J end lost 6 bases, and 17 bases lay between the germline ends. The CDR3 is 14 residues long. CDR1 is SGHTS, CDR2 YDEGEE, per germline. This sample is part of a study of blood T cell repertoires in COVID-19. Study background: The study drew acute and convalescent COVID-19 samples from the United States, Italy and Spain. The cDNA or gDNA used as material had been derived from T cells, B-cell-depleted T cells, or PBMCs.

Original processing notes: Researchers report that nucleated cell counts were estimated from reference gene primer amplification. TCRdb's table, derived via immunoSEQ multiplex PCR, lists solely in-frame clones and lacks some. For V, J and clone size, that table is used; D and trimming come from the DNA. The sample lists approximately 500,000 clones, 70% to 90% occurring once. The chain recombines TRBV5-8 with TRBJ2-7; weak D call: TRBD1 (6 bases). Input material: peripheral blood. This sequence originates from a woman aged 50 to 65 with COVID-19, enrolled during active disease. The DNA of the CDR3 is TGTGCCAGCAGCGACATTAGGGGGAGTTTCGAGCAGTACTTC. Amino acid sequence: CASSDIRGSFEQYF.